Sequencing of this T cell receptor beta chain was carried out in a study of T-cell memory formation after mild COVID-19. Turning to the study itself: Largely donor-specific TCR clusters were found.

This clonotype was counted many times. TCRdb processed the 5' RACE reads anew with MiXCR; each CDR3 protein has one entry. The table includes 470,000 or so distinct CDR3 sequences, around 20% detected once. CDR3 length: 13 amino acids. The V and J ends lost 2 bases and 1 base respectively, with 5 bases between them. CDR1 is MNHEY and CDR2 is SMNVEV in the germline V gene (reference sequence). Sequenced: PBMCs or a T cell subset sorted from them (not recorded which). The clonotype originates from an adult woman who had mild COVID-19 (a few samples of this study predate the infection). Cell type and time point are not known. The V gene is TRBV27, the J gene TRBJ1-1, with D unresolved. The CDR3 nucleotides are TGTGCCAGCAGTTTAAGGGAGAACACTGAAGCTTTCTTT. It specifies CASSLRENTEAFF.